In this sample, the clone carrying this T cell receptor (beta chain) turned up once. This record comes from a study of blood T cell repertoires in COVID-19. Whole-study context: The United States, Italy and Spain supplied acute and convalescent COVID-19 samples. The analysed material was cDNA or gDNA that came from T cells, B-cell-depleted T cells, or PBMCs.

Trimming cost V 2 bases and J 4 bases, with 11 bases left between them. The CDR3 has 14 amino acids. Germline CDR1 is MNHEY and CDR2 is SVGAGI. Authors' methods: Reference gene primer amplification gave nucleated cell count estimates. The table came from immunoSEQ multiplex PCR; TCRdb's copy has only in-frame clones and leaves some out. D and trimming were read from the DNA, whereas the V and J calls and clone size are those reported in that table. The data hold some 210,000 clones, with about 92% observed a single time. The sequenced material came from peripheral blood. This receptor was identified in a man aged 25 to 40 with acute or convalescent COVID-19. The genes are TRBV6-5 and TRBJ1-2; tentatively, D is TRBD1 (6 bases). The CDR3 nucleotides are TGTGCCAGCAGTTACGCCGGACAGCGCTATGGCTACACCTTC. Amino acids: CASSYAGQRYGYTF.